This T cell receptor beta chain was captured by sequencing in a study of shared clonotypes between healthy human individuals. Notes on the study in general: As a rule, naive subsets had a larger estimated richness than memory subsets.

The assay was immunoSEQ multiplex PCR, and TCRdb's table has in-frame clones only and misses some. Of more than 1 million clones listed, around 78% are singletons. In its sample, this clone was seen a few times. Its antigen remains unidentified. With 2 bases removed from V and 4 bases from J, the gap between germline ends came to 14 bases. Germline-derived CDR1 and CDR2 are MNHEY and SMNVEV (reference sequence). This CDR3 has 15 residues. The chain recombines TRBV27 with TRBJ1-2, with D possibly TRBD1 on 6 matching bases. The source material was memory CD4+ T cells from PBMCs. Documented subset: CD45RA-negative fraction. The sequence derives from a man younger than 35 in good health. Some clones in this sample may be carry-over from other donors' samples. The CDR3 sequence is CASSLRQGSTYGYTF. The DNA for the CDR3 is TGTGCCAGCAGTTTACGGCAGGGGTCGACCTATGGCTACACCTTC.